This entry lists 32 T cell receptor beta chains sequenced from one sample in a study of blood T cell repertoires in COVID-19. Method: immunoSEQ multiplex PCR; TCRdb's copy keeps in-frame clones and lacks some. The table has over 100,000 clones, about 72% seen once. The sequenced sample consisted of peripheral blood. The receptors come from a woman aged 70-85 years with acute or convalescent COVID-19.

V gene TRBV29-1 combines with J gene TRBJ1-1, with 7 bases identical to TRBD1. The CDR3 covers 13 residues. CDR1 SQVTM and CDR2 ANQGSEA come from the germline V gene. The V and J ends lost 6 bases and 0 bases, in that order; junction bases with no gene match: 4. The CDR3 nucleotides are TGCAGCGTCGCGACAGGGATGAACACTGAAGCTTTCTTT. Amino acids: CSVATGMNTEAFF.

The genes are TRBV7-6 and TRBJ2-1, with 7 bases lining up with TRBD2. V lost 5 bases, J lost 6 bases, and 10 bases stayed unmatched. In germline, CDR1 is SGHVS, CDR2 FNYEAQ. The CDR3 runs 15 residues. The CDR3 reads CASSHGLGEFNEQFF. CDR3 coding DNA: TGTGCCAGCAGCCACGGACTAGGAGAATTCAATGAGCAGTTCTTC.

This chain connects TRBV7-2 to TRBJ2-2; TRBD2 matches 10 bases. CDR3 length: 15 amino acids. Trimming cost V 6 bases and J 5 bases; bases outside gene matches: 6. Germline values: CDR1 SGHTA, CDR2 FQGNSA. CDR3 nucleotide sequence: TGTGCCAGCAGAACGGCTAGCGGGAGAACCGGGGAGCTGTTTTTT. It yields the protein CASRTASGRTGELFF.

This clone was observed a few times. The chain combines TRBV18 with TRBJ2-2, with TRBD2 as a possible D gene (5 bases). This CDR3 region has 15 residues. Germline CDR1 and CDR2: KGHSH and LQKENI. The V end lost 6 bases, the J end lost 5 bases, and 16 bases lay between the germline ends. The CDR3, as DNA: TGTGCCAGCTCCCCCGTCGCCGGGGATACCGGGGAGCTGTTTTTT. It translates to CASSPVAGDTGELFF.

The CDR3 is CASSDEKGTGQFF. The CDR3 DNA is TGCGCCAGCAGTGACGAAAAGGGGACTGGGCAGTTCTTC. The chain joins TRBV10-1 to TRBJ2-1, with D perhaps TRBD2 (6 bases). Deletions cut 3 bases from V and 12 bases from J, with 15 bases between. The germline gives CDR1 WNHNN, CDR2 SYGVQD (reference sequence). The CDR3 runs to 13 residues.

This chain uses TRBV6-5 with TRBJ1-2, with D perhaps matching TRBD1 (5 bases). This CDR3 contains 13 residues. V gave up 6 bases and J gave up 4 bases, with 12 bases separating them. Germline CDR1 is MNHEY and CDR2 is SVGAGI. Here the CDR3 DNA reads TGTGCCAGCAGCCCCACAGGCCTCTATGGCTACACCTTC. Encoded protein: CASSPTGLYGYTF.

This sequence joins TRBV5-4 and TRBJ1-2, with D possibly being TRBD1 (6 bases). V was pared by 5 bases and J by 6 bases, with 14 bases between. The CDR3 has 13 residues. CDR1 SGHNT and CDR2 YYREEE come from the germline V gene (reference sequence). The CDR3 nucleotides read TGTGCCAGCAGTAACCTTGGGGGCCATGGCTACACCTTC. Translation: CASSNLGGHGYTF.

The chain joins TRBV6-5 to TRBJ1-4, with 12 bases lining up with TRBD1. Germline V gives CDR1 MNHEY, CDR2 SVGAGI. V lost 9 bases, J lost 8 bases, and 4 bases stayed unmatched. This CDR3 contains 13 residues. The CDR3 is CASSGTGGEKLFF. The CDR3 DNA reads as TGTGCCAGTTCCGGGACAGGGGGCGAAAAACTGTTTTTT.

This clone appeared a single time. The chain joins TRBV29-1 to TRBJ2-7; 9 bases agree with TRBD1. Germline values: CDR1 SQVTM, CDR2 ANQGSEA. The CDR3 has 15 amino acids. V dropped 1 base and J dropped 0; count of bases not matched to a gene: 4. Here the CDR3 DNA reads TGCAGCGTTGAAGGCGGACAGGGGAGCTCCTACGAGCAGTACTTC. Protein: CSVEGGQGSSYEQYF.

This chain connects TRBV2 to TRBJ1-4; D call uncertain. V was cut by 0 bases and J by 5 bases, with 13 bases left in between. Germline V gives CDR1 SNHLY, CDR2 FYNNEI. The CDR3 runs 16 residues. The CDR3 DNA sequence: TGTGCCAGCAGTGAAGCGGTCGCGGGAAAAAATGAAAAACTGTTTTTT. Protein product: CASSEAVAGKNEKLFF.

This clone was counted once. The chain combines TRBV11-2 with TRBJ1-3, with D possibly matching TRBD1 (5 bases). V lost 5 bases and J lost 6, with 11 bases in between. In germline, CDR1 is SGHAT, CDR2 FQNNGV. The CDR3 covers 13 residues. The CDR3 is CASSLGLVNTIYF. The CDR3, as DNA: TGTGCCAGCAGCCTGGGACTGGTAAACACCATATATTTT.

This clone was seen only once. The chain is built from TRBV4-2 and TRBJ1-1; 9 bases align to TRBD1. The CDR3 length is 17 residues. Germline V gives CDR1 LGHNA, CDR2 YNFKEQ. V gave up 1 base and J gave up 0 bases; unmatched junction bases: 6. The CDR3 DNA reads TGTGCCAGCAGCCAAGGGACAGGGGATTCTATGAACACTGAAGCTTTCTTT. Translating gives CASSQGTGDSMNTEAFF.

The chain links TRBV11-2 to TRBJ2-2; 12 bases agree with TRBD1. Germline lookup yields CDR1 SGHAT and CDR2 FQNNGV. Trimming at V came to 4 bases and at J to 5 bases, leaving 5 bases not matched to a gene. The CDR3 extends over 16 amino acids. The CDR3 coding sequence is TGTGCCAGCAGCTACCGGGACAGGGGGCTAACCGGGGAGCTGTTTTTT. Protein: CASSYRDRGLTGELFF.

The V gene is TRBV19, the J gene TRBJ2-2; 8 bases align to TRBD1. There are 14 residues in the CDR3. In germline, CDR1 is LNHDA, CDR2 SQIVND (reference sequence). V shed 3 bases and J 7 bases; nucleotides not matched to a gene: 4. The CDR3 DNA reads TGTGCCAGTAGTATTCAGGGGGCACACGGGGAGCTGTTTTTT. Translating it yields CASSIQGAHGELFF. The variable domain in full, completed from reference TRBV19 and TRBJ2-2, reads DGGITQSPKYLFRKEGQNVTLSCEQNLNHDAMYWYRQDPGQGLRLIYYSQIVNDFQKGDIAEGYSVSREKKESFPLTVTSAQKNPTAFYLCASSIQGAHGELFFGEGSRLTVL.

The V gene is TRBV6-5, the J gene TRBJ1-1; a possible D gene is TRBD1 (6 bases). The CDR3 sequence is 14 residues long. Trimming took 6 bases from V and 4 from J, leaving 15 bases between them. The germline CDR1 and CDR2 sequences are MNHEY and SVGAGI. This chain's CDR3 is CASSRTERATEAFF. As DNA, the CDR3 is TGTGCCAGCAGCAGGACAGAGAGAGCCACTGAAGCTTTCTTT.

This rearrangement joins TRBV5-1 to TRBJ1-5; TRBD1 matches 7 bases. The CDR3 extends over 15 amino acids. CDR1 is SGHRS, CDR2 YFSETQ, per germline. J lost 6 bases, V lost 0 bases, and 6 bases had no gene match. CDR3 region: CASSLGQGNGQPQHF. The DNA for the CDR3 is TGCGCCAGCAGCTTGGGACAGGGAAATGGTCAGCCCCAGCATTTT.

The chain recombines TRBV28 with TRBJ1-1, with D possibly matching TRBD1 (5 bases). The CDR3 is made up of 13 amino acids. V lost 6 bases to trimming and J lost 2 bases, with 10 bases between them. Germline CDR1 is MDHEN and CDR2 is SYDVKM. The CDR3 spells CASSWGGNTEAFF. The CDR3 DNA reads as TGTGCCAGCAGCTGGGGGGGTAACACTGAAGCTTTCTTT.

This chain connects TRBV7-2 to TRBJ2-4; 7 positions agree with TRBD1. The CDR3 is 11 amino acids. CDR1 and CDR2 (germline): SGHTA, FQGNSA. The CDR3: CASGTEDIQYF. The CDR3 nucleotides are TGTGCTTCCGGGACAGAGGACATTCAGTACTTC.

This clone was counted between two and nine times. The CDR3 DNA follows: TGTGCCAGCAGTTACCCGCAAGAGACCCAGTACTTC. Translated, it gives CASSYPQETQYF. This chain joins TRBV6-2 or TRBV6-3 and TRBJ2-5, with D unresolved. This CDR3 region has 12 residues. Germline lookup yields CDR1 MNHEY and CDR2 SVGEGT. V lost 2 bases, J lost 2 bases, and 3 bases lay in between.

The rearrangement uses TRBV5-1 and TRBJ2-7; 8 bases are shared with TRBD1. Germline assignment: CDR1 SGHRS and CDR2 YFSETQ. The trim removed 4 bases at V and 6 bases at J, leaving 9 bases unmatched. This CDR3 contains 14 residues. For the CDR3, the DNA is TGCGCCAGCAGCACACGGACAGGGCAGGGCGAGCAGTACTTC. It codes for CASSTRTGQGEQYF.

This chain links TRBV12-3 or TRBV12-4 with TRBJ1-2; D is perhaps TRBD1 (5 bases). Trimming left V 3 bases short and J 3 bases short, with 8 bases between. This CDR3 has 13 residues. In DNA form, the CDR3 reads TGTGCCAGCAGTTTGGGGGGGTACTATGGCTACACCTTC. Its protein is CASSLGGYYGYTF.

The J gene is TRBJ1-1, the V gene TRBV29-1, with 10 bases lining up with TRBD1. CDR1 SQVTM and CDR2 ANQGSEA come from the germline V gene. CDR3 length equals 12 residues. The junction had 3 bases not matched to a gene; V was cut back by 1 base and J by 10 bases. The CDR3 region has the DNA TGCAGCGTTGAAGGAGGGGACAGGGGAGCTTTCTTT. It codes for CSVEGGDRGAFF. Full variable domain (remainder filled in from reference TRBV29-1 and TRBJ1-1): SAVISQKPSRDICQRGTSLTIQCQVDSQVTMMFWYRQQPGQSLTLIATANQGSEATYESGFVIDKFPISRPNLTFSTLTVSNMSPEDSSIYLCSVEGGDRGAFFGQGTRLTVV.

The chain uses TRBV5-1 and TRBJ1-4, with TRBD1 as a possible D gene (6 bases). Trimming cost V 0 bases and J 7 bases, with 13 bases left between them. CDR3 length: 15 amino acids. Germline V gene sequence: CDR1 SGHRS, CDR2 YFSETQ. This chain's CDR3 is CASSLATGRIEKLFF. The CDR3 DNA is TGCGCCAGCAGCTTGGCGACAGGCCGCATTGAAAAACTGTTTTTT.

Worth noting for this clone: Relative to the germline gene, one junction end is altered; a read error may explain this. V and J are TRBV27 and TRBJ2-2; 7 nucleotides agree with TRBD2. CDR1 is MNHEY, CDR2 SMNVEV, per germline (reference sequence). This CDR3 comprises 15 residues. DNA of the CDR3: TGTGCGAGCAAACCCCGGACTAGTATCACCGGGGAGCTGTTTTTT. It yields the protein CASKPRTSITGELFF.

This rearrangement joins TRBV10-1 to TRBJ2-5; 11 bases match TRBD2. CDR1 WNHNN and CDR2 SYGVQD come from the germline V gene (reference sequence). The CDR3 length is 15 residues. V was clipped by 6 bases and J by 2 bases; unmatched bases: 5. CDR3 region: CASRGLAEKQETQYF. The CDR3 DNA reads TGCGCCAGCAGGGGACTAGCGGAAAAGCAAGAGACCCAGTACTTC.

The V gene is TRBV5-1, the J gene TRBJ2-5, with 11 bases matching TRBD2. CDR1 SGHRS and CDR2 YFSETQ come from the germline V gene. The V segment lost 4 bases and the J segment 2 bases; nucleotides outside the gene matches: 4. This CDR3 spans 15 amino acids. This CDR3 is CASSPLAGEQETQYF. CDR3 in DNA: TGCGCCAGCAGCCCACTAGCGGGAGAACAAGAGACCCAGTACTTC.

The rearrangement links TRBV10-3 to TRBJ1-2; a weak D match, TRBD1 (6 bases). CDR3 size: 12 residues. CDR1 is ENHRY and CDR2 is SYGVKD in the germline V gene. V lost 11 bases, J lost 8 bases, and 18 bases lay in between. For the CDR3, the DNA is TGTGCCGTTCAAACAGGGCAGGAGGGCTACACCTTC. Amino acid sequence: CAVQTGQEGYTF.

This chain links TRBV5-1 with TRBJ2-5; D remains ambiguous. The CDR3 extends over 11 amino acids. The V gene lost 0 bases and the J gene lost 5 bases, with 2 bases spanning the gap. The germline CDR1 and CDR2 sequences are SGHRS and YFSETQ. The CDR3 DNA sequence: TGCGCCAGCAGCTTGGCGGAGACCCAGTACTTC. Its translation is CASSLAETQYF.

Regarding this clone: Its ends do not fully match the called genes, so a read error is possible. The CDR3 coding sequence is TGCGCCAGCAGCCGAGTAGCGGGACTGAACATCGGGGAGCTGTTTTTT. Protein: CASSRVAGLNIGELFF. The chain uses TRBV5-1 and TRBJ2-2, with 8 bases that match TRBD2. The CDR3 is made up of 16 amino acids. The germline gives CDR1 SGHRS, CDR2 YFSETQ.

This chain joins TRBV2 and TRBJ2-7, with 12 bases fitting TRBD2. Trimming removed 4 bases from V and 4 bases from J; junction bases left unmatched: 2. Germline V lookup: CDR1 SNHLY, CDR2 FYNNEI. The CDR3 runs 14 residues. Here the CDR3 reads CASSVLAGGYEQYF. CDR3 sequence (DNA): TGTGCCAGCAGTGTTCTAGCGGGAGGGTACGAGCAGTACTTC.

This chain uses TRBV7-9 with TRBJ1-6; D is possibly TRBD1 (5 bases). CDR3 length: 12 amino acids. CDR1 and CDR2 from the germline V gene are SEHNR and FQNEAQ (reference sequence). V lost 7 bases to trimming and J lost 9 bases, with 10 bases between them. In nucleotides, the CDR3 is TGTGCCAGCAACGCGGGGGGTTCACCCCTCCACTTT. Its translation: CASNAGGSPLHF.

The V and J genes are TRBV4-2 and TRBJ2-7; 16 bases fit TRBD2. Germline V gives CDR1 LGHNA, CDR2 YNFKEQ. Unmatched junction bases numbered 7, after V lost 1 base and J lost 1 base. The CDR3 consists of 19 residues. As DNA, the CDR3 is TGTGCCAGCAGCCAAGCGGTGGGACTAGCGGGAGGGCTATCCTACGAGCAGTACTTC. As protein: CASSQAVGLAGGLSYEQYF.